These 8 T cell receptor beta chains share one sample of origin, sequenced in a study of T cells in Graves' hyperthyroidism and ophthalmopathy. TCR beta CDR3 regions were amplified from RNA transcripts. First-round RT-PCR with HTBI primers amplified the TCR CDR3 region. TCRdb passed the multiplex PCR reads through MiXCR, listing each CDR3 protein once. Of 350,000 or so distinct CDR3 sequences in the sample, 21% are singletons; the top ten hold over 40%. Material for sequencing was blood. These receptors all come from a woman between 50 and 59 years old with Graves' hyperthyroidism.

This clonotype was seen many times. The V gene is TRBV20-1, the J gene TRBJ1-2, with D perhaps matching TRBD1 (5 bases). With 0 bases removed from V and 4 bases from J, the gap between germline ends came to 9 bases. Germline assignment: CDR1 DFQATT and CDR2 SNEGSKA (reference sequence). CDR3 length: 13 residues. DNA for the CDR3: TGCAGTGCTAGAGATAGTGACAGCTATGGCTACACCTTC. This sequence encodes CSARDSDSYGYTF.

The chain uses TRBV28 and TRBJ2-2; D possibly matches TRBD1 or TRBD2 (5 bases each). V lost 6 bases to trimming and J lost 0 bases, with 14 bases between them. Germline lookup yields CDR1 MDHEN and CDR2 SYDVKM. The CDR3 spans 16 residues. Here the CDR3 reads CASRTVRETNTGELFF. The CDR3 bases are TGTGCCAGCAGGACAGTCAGGGAGACGAACACCGGGGAGCTGTTTTTT.

This clonotype was picked up a small number of times. This sequence joins TRBV7-2 and TRBJ2-2; TRBD1 agrees at 10 bases. The germline V gene encodes CDR1 SGHTA and CDR2 FQGNSA. Trimming at V came to 5 bases and at J to 6 bases, leaving 9 bases not matched to a gene. The CDR3 covers 16 residues. The CDR3: CASSQGTGVVPGELFF. CDR3 sequence (DNA): TGTGCCAGCAGCCAAGGGACAGGGGTAGTTCCCGGGGAGCTGTTTTTT.

The rearrangement joins TRBV3-1 to TRBJ2-5, with 13 bases matching TRBD2. CDR1 is LGHDT and CDR2 is YNNKEL in the germline V gene (reference sequence). After removal of 1 base from V and 5 bases from J, the junction contained 7 bases not matched to a gene. The CDR3 extends over 17 amino acids. The CDR3: CASSQGTSGRMEETQYF. Written as DNA, the CDR3 is TGTGCCAGCAGCCAAGGGACTAGCGGGAGAATGGAGGAGACCCAGTACTTC.

This sequence joins TRBV10-2 and TRBJ1-4; a possible D gene is TRBD1 (6 bases). Germline V gives CDR1 WSHSY, CDR2 SAAADI. CDR3 length: 15 residues. V gave up 8 bases and J gave up 0 bases, with 13 bases separating them. CDR3 sequence reads: CASHREGATNEKLFF. As DNA, the CDR3 is TGCGCCAGCCACAGGGAAGGGGCAACTAATGAAAAACTGTTTTTT.

The table lists this clonotype with a few counts. The rearrangement joins TRBV3-1 to TRBJ1-6, with 9 bases lining up with TRBD1. Germline V gene sequence: CDR1 LGHDT, CDR2 YNNKEL (reference sequence). The trim removed 5 bases at V and 9 bases at J, leaving 11 bases unmatched. The CDR3 contains 16 residues. This CDR3 is CASSKTGDRVFSPLHF. DNA for the CDR3: TGTGCCAGCAGCAAAACGGGGGACAGGGTTTTTTCACCCCTCCACTTT.

This clonotype has at least ten counts. This CDR3 is CSVGGGQQYGYTF. In DNA form, the CDR3 reads TGCAGCGTTGGAGGGGGACAGCAGTATGGCTACACCTTC. The V and J genes are TRBV29-1 and TRBJ1-2; 7 bases are shared with TRBD1. V dropped 4 bases and J dropped 5; count of bases not matched to a gene: 7. The CDR3 is made up of 13 amino acids. Germline V gene sequence: CDR1 SQVTM, CDR2 ANQGSEA.

Ten or more counts support this clonotype. V is TRBV7-3 and J is TRBJ2-1, with D possibly being TRBD2 (6 bases). Germline V CDR1 and CDR2: SGHTA, FQGTGA. The CDR3 extends over 14 amino acids. V lost 1 base, J lost 6 bases, and 10 bases lay in between. The CDR3 is CASSLRFGSNEQFF. The CDR3 nucleotides are TGTGCCAGCAGCTTAAGGTTCGGGAGCAATGAGCAGTTCTTC.